A single sample is the source of the 21 T cell receptor beta chains below, sequenced in a study of Tregs in tolerant kidney transplant recipients. The table came from immunoSEQ multiplex PCR; TCRdb's copy has only in-frame clones and leaves some out. The sample totals some 25,000 clones. Recipients received nonmyeloablative bone marrow transplants from related graft donors, with transient mixed chimerism. The source material was CD4+ T cells from blood (PBMCs), sampled 6 months after the transplant. The receptors derive from a human patient who received a combined kidney and bone marrow transplant. Among the T cells, some may be from the graft donor.

Comment on this clone: The read finishes 3 residues shy of the CDR3 end, and the germline J gene is used to complete it. The chain combines TRBV6-2 or TRBV6-3 with TRBJ2-7; D uncertain. Germline CDR1 MNHEY, CDR2 SVGEGT. The length of the CDR3 is 12 residues. Trimming stripped 1 base from V and 3 bases from J, with 4 bases between. The CDR3 here is CASSYYNYEQYF. The DNA read from the CDR3 is TGTGCCAGCAGTTACTACAACTACGAG.

About this clone itself: The read halts 3 residues ahead of the CDR3 end, with the missing end drawn from the germline J gene. J is TRBJ2-7 and V is TRBV12-5, with 12 bases aligning to TRBD2. CDR3 length: 17 residues. Per germline, CDR1 LGHNT and CDR2 FRNRAP. The ends lost 0 bases at V and 5 bases at J; junction bases unmatched: 8. Partial CDR3 DNA: TGTGCTAGTGGTTTGGTACTCGGAGGACTAGCGGGGAACGAG. Protein: CASGLVLGGLAGNE. In full, the CDR3 is CASGLVLGGLAGNEQYF.

With respect to this clone: The read gets to within 3 residues of the CDR3 end, and the germline J gene fills in the rest. The chain combines TRBV13 with TRBJ2-3; 11 bases align to TRBD1. After removal of 0 bases from V and 3 bases from J, the junction contained 5 bases not matched to a gene. The CDR3 sequence is 17 residues long. Germline V lookup: CDR1 PRHDT, CDR2 FYEKMQ (reference sequence). CDR3 DNA, as far as it was read: TGTGCCAGCAGCTTAGGTGTGGGACAGGGGGTGACAGATACG. Translating gives CASSLGVGQGVTDT. In full, the CDR3 reads CASSLGVGQGVTDTQYF.

As to this clone: Sequencing ends 3 residues short of the CDR3 end; the germline J gene provides the rest. This chain uses TRBV2 with TRBJ1-2; perhaps TRBD1 as D (6 bases). This CDR3 region has 14 residues. Germline CDR1 reads SNHLY; CDR2 reads FYNNEI. Trimming took 0 bases from V and 7 from J, leaving 12 bases between them. The CDR3 bases that were read are TGTGCCAGCAGTGAAGCAAGAGGGGGTAGTGGC. Translated, it gives CASSEARGGSG. The whole CDR3 is CASSEARGGSGYTF.

A note on this clone: The read gets to within 3 residues of the CDR3 end, and the germline J gene fills in the rest. The V and J genes are TRBV5-4 and TRBJ2-4; D is perhaps TRBD1 (7 bases). The V end lost 4 bases, the J end lost 0 bases, and 14 bases lay between the germline ends. The CDR3 sequence is 16 residues long. The germline gives CDR1 SGHNT, CDR2 YYREEE (reference sequence). The part of the CDR3 DNA that was read is TGTGCCAGCAGCATCCGACAGGGACTAGCCAAAAACATT. Protein product: CASSIRQGLAKNI. The complete CDR3 sequence is CASSIRQGLAKNIQYF.

Notes on this clone: The CDR3 is cut off 3 residues early in the read; its end comes from the germline J gene. J is TRBJ1-2 and V is TRBV16; possible D gene TRBD1, 5 bases. The CDR3 covers 13 residues. The germline V gene has CDR1 KGHSY and CDR2 FQNENV. V gave up 1 base and J gave up 7 bases, with 10 bases separating them. The DNA read from the CDR3 is TGTGCCAGCAGCCAATGGACGAGGGGTGGC. This sequence encodes CASSQWTRGG. The full CDR3 reads CASSQWTRGGYTF. Drawing the rest from reference TRBV16 and TRBJ1-2, the complete variable domain is GEEVAQTPKHLVRGEGQKAKLYCAPIKGHSYVFWYQQVLKNEFKFLISFQNENVFDETGMPKERFSAKCLPNSPCSLEIQATKLEDSAVYFCASSQWTRGGYTFGSGTRLTVV.

The CDR3 sequence: CASSDVGQPNYEQYF. The part of the CDR3 DNA that was read is TGTGCCAGCAGTGACGTGGGACAGCCCAACTACGAG. The chain combines TRBV6-1 with TRBJ2-7; 7 bases fit TRBD1. The sequence runs out 3 residues before the end of the CDR3; the remainder is reconstructed from the germline J gene. Germline V gene data show CDR1 as MNHNS and CDR2 as SASEGT. The CDR3 consists of 15 residues. V was clipped by 3 bases and J by 3 bases; unmatched bases: 8.

Details on this clone: Coverage ceases 3 residues before the CDR3 finishes, and the germline J gene fills in the end. This rearrangement joins TRBV7-2 to TRBJ2-7; possible D gene TRBD2, 6 bases. The CDR3 runs 14 residues. V dropped 1 base and J dropped 1 base, with 8 bases sitting between them. The germline V gene has CDR1 SGHTA and CDR2 FQGNSA. The CDR3 is CASSLGGVSYEQYF. The part of the CDR3 DNA that was read is TGTGCCAGCAGCTTAGGCGGGGTATCCTACGAG.

Details on this clone: The read ends 3 residues early relative to the CDR3; the germline J gene fills the gap. The V gene is TRBV7-7, the J gene TRBJ2-2; 7 positions agree with TRBD1. V was pared by 3 bases and J by 3 bases, with 7 bases of the junction left unmatched. There are 16 residues in the CDR3. Germline values: CDR1 SSHAT, CDR2 FNYEAQ (reference sequence). The CDR3 region is CASSFADRVHTGELFF. CDR3 DNA (partial): TGTGCCAGCAGCTTCGCCGACAGGGTGCACACCGGGGAG.

About this clone: The read ends 3 residues before the CDR3 terminus; that terminus is restored from the germline J gene. This chain links TRBV5-6 with TRBJ1-2; tentative D call: TRBD1 (5 bases). The length of the CDR3 is 13 residues. Per germline, CDR1 SGHDT and CDR2 YYEEEE. V was clipped by 6 bases and J by 2 bases, with 11 bases between them. The CDR3 bases that were read are TGTGCCAGCACCAGGACACGAAACTATGGC. Residues: CASTRTRNYG. The whole CDR3 sequence reads CASTRTRNYGYTF.

A note on this clone: From the germline J gene comes the end of the CDR3, since the read stops 3 residues before it. J is TRBJ1-5 and V is TRBV19, with TRBD1 matching over 10 bases. The CDR3 runs to 13 residues. Germline loops: CDR1 LNHDA, CDR2 SQIVND (reference sequence). Trimming at V came to 9 bases and at J to 4 bases, leaving 3 bases not matched to a gene. The CDR3 DNA, read in part, is TGTGCCAGCGGACAGGGGGGTAATCAGCCC. Translation gives CASGQGGNQP. The entire CDR3 reads CASGQGGNQPQHF.

On this clone: The read terminates 3 residues ahead of where the CDR3 ends, so the germline J gene completes it. The chain recombines TRBV7-2 with TRBJ1-1; TRBD1 matches at 11 bases. The CDR3 sequence is 15 residues long. Germline-derived CDR1 and CDR2 are SGHTA and FQGNSA. V lost 6 bases to trimming and J lost 4 bases; unmatched junction nucleotides: 7. CDR3 DNA, as far as it was read: TGTGCCAGCAGACCCCCCGGGACAGGGGGCACTGAA. It encodes CASRPPGTGGTE. The entire CDR3 is CASRPPGTGGTEAFF.

Concerning this clone itself: The sequence runs out 3 residues before the end of the CDR3; the remainder is reconstructed from the germline J gene. V gene TRBV18 combines with J gene TRBJ1-1; perhaps TRBD1 as D (6 bases). The germline V gene encodes CDR1 KGHSH and CDR2 LQKENI. CDR3 size: 13 residues. The CDR3 sequence is CASSPSAGAPAFF. CDR3 bases read: TGTGCCAGCTCACCAAGTGCGGGGGCCCCG.

Turning to this clone: The CDR3 end is not reached by the read, which stops 3 residues before it; the germline J gene fills it in. This sequence joins TRBV19 and TRBJ1-6; 9 positions match TRBD1. The germline V gene has CDR1 LNHDA and CDR2 SQIVND (reference sequence). The CDR3 runs 15 residues. CDR3 in amino acids: CASSLPGTGTTPLHF. The CDR3 bases that were read are TGTGCCAGTAGTCTCCCCGGGACAGGGACAACTCCC.

Regarding this clone: The read ends 3 residues before the CDR3 terminus; that terminus is restored from the germline J gene. This sample includes further DNA sequences coding for the same CDR3. This sequence joins TRBV18 and TRBJ1-1; D gene ambiguous. The CDR3 contains 14 residues. V was cut by 6 bases and J by 3 bases, with 14 bases left in between. Germline loops: CDR1 KGHSH, CDR2 LQKENI. The sequenced part of the CDR3 DNA is TGTGCCAGCTCGCCCCGGATGCGGGACACTGAA. As protein: CASSPRMRDTE. The whole CDR3 protein reads CASSPRMRDTEAFF.

The CDR3 bases that were read are TGTGCCAGCAGCCCAGACAGGGGGTTCAATCAGCCC. Amino acids: CASSPDRGFNQP. The entire CDR3 sequence reads CASSPDRGFNQPQHF. The V gene is TRBV2, the J gene TRBJ1-5; 9 nucleotides agree with TRBD1. Read data end 3 residues before the CDR3 end; the end is taken from the germline J gene. CDR3 length equals 15 residues. The germline gives CDR1 SNHLY, CDR2 FYNNEI. Trimming took 6 bases from V and 3 from J; bases not matched to a gene: 6.

Worth noting for this clone: The read is 3 residues too short to cover the CDR3 end, so that end is filled in from the germline J gene. This rearrangement joins TRBV10-1 to TRBJ2-2; TRBD1 agrees at 9 bases. From germline, CDR1 is WNHNN and CDR2 SYGVQD (reference sequence). The trim removed 5 bases at V and 5 bases at J, leaving 6 bases unmatched. This CDR3 is built from 15 residues. This chain's CDR3 is CASSTQGAGTGELFF. The sequenced part of the CDR3 DNA is TGCGCCAGCAGTACACAGGGGGCTGGTACCGGGGAG.

To note about this clone: Read data end 3 residues before the CDR3 end; the end is taken from the germline J gene. The chain links TRBV7-2 to TRBJ2-7; tentatively, D is TRBD1 (5 bases). V lost 1 base and J lost 6, with 13 bases in between. The CDR3 runs to 14 residues. CDR1 is SGHTA and CDR2 is FQGNSA in the germline V gene. CDR3: CASSLVTAKGEQYF. The part of the CDR3 DNA that was read is TGTGCCAGCAGCTTAGTGACAGCGAAAGGCGAG.

On this clone: The CDR3 end lies 3 residues beyond the end of the read and is filled in from the germline J gene. The chain employs TRBV29-1 and TRBJ1-4; TRBD1 is a possible D gene (6 bases). The V and J ends lost 6 bases and 7 bases respectively, with 15 bases between them. The length of the CDR3 is 13 residues. Germline CDR1 reads SQVTM; CDR2 reads ANQGSEA. The CDR3 sequence: CSVRTAGGEKLFF. CDR3 bases read: TGCAGCGTCCGGACAGCTGGGGGTGAAAAA.

To note about this clone: The read finishes 3 residues shy of the CDR3 end, and the germline J gene is used to complete it. The J gene is TRBJ1-1, the V gene TRBV7-6; D not certain. The germline V gene has CDR1 SGHVS and CDR2 FNYEAQ. The CDR3 has 13 residues. With 1 base removed from V and 5 bases from J, the gap between germline ends came to 8 bases. The part of the CDR3 DNA that was read is TGTGCCAGCAGCTTAGGCGCGGGGACTGAA. Its protein is CASSLGAGTE. The entire CDR3 protein is CASSLGAGTEAFF.

As concerns this clone: The CDR3 end is not reached by the read, which stops 3 residues before it; the germline J gene fills it in. V is TRBV5-4 and J is TRBJ1-2; TRBD1 agrees at 7 bases. The CDR3 contains 14 residues. V dropped 4 bases and J dropped 1; count of bases not matched to a gene: 4. Germline V lookup: CDR1 SGHNT, CDR2 YYREEE (reference sequence). Partial CDR3 DNA: TGTGCCAGCAGCGAGACAGGGATTAACTATGGC. Its translation is CASSETGINYG. In full, the CDR3 is CASSETGINYGYTF.